This note documents a single T cell receptor (beta chain) sequence. The sample holds many counts of this clonotype. Its antigen specificity is not known. Base qualities are missing; no much larger clone stands one base away. Library prep was done by PCR. Instrument on record: Illumina HiSeq 2500. Molecular barcoding was employed in the preparation of TCR libraries, with unique molecular identifiers being used to normalize TCRbeta repertoire quantification. The public reads were reanalyzed by TCRdb: fastp trimming at Q25, MiXCR alignment, in-frame beta chains only. For every CDR3 protein sequence, its rows merge into one entry that carries the most common genes and DNA. A total of around 450,000 distinct CDR3 sequences appear in this sample, over 9.5% of them only once. 2% to 2.5% of the sample is in the top ten clones. Trimming leaves V shorter by 4 bases and J shorter by 7 bases, with the junction holding 9 bases beyond the gene matches. Based on the germline V gene, the CDR1 and CDR2 sequences are SQVTM and ANQGSEA. Including cysteine and phenylalanine, the CDR3 has 13 amino acids. Kept here is only the CDR3 DNA, which spans 39 bases and is read in frame from base 1.

This sample was included in a study of T-cell reconstitution after alpha-beta-depleted transplantation in children (dated by TCRdb to 2016 to 2017). For the wider study: Using TCR repertoire profiling, the study followed T-cell immune reconstitution in a quantitative way in children after TCRalphabeta/CD19-depleted allogeneic hematopoietic cell transplantation. Points the paper makes about the study in general: The high TCRbeta diversity at day 60 in some patients was ascribed to recipient T cells and intrathymic progenitors that had survived conditioning. The apparently early recovery of alphabetaT-cell counts about two months after transplant reportedly depended on only several hundred rapidly expanded clones that came from non-depleted graft cells. The frequencies of hyperexpanded clones fell over the following months, and after one year, T-cell counts and TCRbeta diversity were mostly attributed to newly produced T cells.

According to the study, the label for this sample's treatment or condition signals: allogeneic hematopoietic cell transplantation with graft depleted of TCRalphabeta T cells and CD19 B cells. TCRalphabeta/CD19-depleted allogeneic hematopoietic cell grafts were given to the transplant recipients, all of whom were children. The sequence derives from a child between 2 and 9 years old with inherited bone marrow failure, due to receive a stem cell transplant. The chain couples TRBV29-1 to TRBJ1-1; 7 bases in the middle match TRBD1. The sample consisted of PBMCs, taken before TCRalphabeta/CD19-depleted stem cell transplant. The CDR3 amino acid sequence is: CSVVQGNGGEAFF. The base sequence is TGCAGCGTTGTACAGGGGAATGGCGGTGAAGCTTTCTTT.